The 14 T cell receptor beta chains below were found in one sample sequenced in a study of response to subunit inactivated influenza vaccine. Each CDR3 protein is one row after TCRdb ran MiXCR on the RT-PCR reads. The sample lists roughly 460,000 distinct CDR3 sequences; about a tenth were seen once. Sample: PBMCs from blood, taken 35 to 45 days after vaccination. These receptors all come from a man in his fifties who received an inactivated influenza vaccine.

In its sample, this clonotype was seen many times. The chain has TRBV29-1 and TRBJ2-3; a weak D match, TRBD1 (5 bases). Germline-derived CDR1 and CDR2 are SQVTM and ANQGSEA. Trimming removed 7 bases from V and 2 bases from J, with 13 bases in between. The CDR3 loop spans 13 amino acids. The CDR3 reads CSAAQVSTDTQYF. CDR3 in DNA: TGCAGCGCCGCACAGGTTTCCACAGATACGCAGTATTTT.

This clonotype occurred many times. This chain uses TRBV6-1 with TRBJ1-5, with 8 bases aligning to TRBD1. This CDR3 spans 15 amino acids. Losses at the gene ends were 6 bases for V and 0 bases for J; bases not matched to a gene: 4. Germline values: CDR1 MNHNS, CDR2 SASEGT. The CDR3 here is CASREGQVSNQPQHF. CDR3 sequence (DNA): TGTGCCAGCAGAGAGGGACAGGTTAGCAATCAGCCCCAGCATTTT.

The chain is built from TRBV10-3 and TRBJ2-7; 8 bases match TRBD1. Germline CDR1 and CDR2: ENHRY and SYGVKD. The CDR3 has 12 amino acids. Trimming at V came to 6 bases and at J to 5 bases, leaving 3 bases not matched to a gene. This CDR3 is CAIRQGVDEQYF. The CDR3 DNA is TGTGCCATCAGACAGGGGGTAGACGAGCAGTACTTC.

The chain has TRBV20-1 and TRBJ2-7; 8 bases align to TRBD2. The ends lost 4 bases at V and 2 bases at J; junction bases unmatched: 4. CDR3 size: 13 residues. Germline values: CDR1 DFQATT, CDR2 SNEGSKA (reference sequence). For the CDR3, the DNA is TGCAGTGCTATCCCGGGGGGGGCCTACGAGCAGTACTTC. Its translation is CSAIPGGAYEQYF.

This clonotype was picked up many times. J is TRBJ1-4 and V is TRBV25-1; D ambiguous. The germline V gene has CDR1 MGHDK and CDR2 SYGVNS. This CDR3 is built from 11 residues. Trimming stripped 6 bases from V and 2 bases from J, with 1 base between. The CDR3 region has the DNA TGTGCCAGCAGCACTAATGAAAAACTGTTTTTT. This gives the protein CASSTNEKLFF.

This clonotype was seen only a few times. The chain employs TRBV29-1 and TRBJ2-7; TRBD1 is a possible D gene (6 bases). Per the germline V gene, CDR1 is SQVTM and CDR2 is ANQGSEA. V lost 4 bases and J 3 bases, leaving 10 bases between the germline ends. CDR3 length: 12 amino acids. The CDR3 region is CSVGGTIYEQYF. CDR3 nucleotide sequence: TGCAGCGTTGGGGGGACAATCTACGAGCAGTACTTC.

In this sample, this clonotype turned up a few times. The chain is built from TRBV27 and TRBJ1-6, with 9 bases aligning to TRBD1. CDR3 length: 17 residues. In germline, CDR1 is MNHEY, CDR2 SMNVEV (reference sequence). Trimming removed 4 bases from V and 1 base from J; junction bases left unmatched: 5. The CDR3 is CASSSNRGLSYNSPLHF. The CDR3 DNA follows: TGTGCCAGCAGTTCGAACAGGGGGCTATCCTATAATTCACCCCTCCACTTT.

CDR3 DNA sequence: TGTGCCAGCCAATGGGGCAGGGCCTACCAAGAGACCCAGTACTTC. This codes for CASQWGRAYQETQYF. V gene TRBV6-1 combines with J gene TRBJ2-5; D perhaps matches TRBD1 (5 bases). Germline CDR1 reads MNHNS; CDR2 reads SASEGT. The CDR3 is 15 residues long. V gave up 8 bases and J gave up 0 bases, with 16 bases separating them.

V and J are TRBV19 and TRBJ2-5; D not certain. The CDR3 spans 14 residues. CDR1 and CDR2 from the germline V gene are LNHDA and SQIVND (reference sequence). Trimming stripped 7 bases from V and 2 bases from J, with 14 bases between. CDR3 bases: TGTGCCAGTAATTTGGGCTACCGACAAGAGACCCAGTACTTC. It specifies CASNLGYRQETQYF.

This clonotype was counted a few times. The V call is TRBV7-9, the J call TRBJ1-5; possible D gene TRBD1, 5 bases. The germline V gene encodes CDR1 SEHNR and CDR2 FQNEAQ (reference sequence). The CDR3 extends over 12 amino acids. Trimming took off 8 bases at V and 3 bases at J, with 8 bases between the two ends. The CDR3 sequence: CASEGPNQPQHF. The CDR3 region has the DNA TGTGCCAGCGAGGGACCCAATCAGCCCCAGCATTTT.

In this sample, this clonotype turned up many times. This chain joins TRBV4-3 and TRBJ2-3; 7 positions agree with TRBD2. This CDR3 comprises 16 residues. Germline CDR1 and CDR2: LGHNA and YSLEER. J was trimmed by 3 bases and V by 0 bases; bases with no gene match: 6. CDR3 sequence reads: CASSQEGGRRTDTQYF. The CDR3 DNA is TGCGCCAGCAGCCAAGAGGGAGGGAGAAGGACAGATACGCAGTATTTT.

Only a few counts were recorded for this clonotype. This chain connects TRBV7-9 to TRBJ2-5, with a weak D call TRBD2 (6 bases). CDR3 length: 12 amino acids. V gave up 5 bases and J gave up 9 bases, with 13 bases separating them. The V gene's germline CDR1 is SEHNR and CDR2 FQNEAQ (reference sequence). The CDR3 reads CASSSTSWAQYF. CDR3 DNA sequence: TGTGCCAGCAGCAGCACTAGCTGGGCCCAGTACTTC.

The rearrangement uses TRBV11-2 and TRBJ2-1; 10 positions match TRBD2. The germline V gene encodes CDR1 SGHAT and CDR2 FQNNGV. This CDR3 comprises 14 residues. Trimming took 0 bases from V and 13 from J; bases not matched to a gene: 6. The CDR3 protein is CASSLDRLAGVQFF. The CDR3 nucleotides read TGTGCCAGCAGCTTAGATCGGCTAGCGGGAGTTCAGTTCTTC.

This clonotype was counted between two and nine times. The J gene is TRBJ2-6, the V gene TRBV24-1, with D unclear. The CDR3 is made up of 16 amino acids. V lost 4 bases, J lost 5 bases, and 14 bases lay in between. Germline V lookup: CDR1 KGHDR, CDR2 SFDVKD. The CDR3 here is CATSDSDALRANVLTF. CDR3 nucleotides: TGTGCCACCAGTGACTCAGACGCCTTGAGGGCCAACGTCCTGACTTTC.